The 23 T cell receptor beta chains given below trace back to one sample, sequenced in a study of blood T cell repertoires in COVID-19. Profiling relied on immunoSEQ multiplex PCR, and the TCRdb table lists in-frame clones only, not all of them. The repertoire holds 250,000 to 300,000 clones, with approximately 86% as singletons. Input material: peripheral blood. These receptors were taken from a man in his late teens or twenties with active or convalescent COVID-19.

The J gene is TRBJ2-5, the V gene TRBV7-9; 7 bases map to TRBD2. After removal of 4 bases from V and 4 bases from J, the junction contained 12 bases not matched to a gene. CDR1 and CDR2 (germline): SEHNR, FQNEAQ (reference sequence). This CDR3 has 16 residues. CDR3 region: CASSYRGSTVGETQYF. The CDR3 DNA reads TGTGCCAGCAGCTATCGCGGGAGTACAGTTGGAGAGACCCAGTACTTC. The full variable domain, with the rest looked up from reference TRBV7-9 and TRBJ2-5, is DTGVSQNPRHKITKRGQNVTFRCDPISEHNRLYWYRQTLGQGPEFLTYFQNEAQLEKSRLLSDRFSAERPKGSFSTLEIQRTEQGDSAMYLCASSYRGSTVGETQYFGPGTRLLVL.

This sequence joins TRBV28 and TRBJ1-2; a weak D match, TRBD1 (6 bases). With 5 bases removed from V and 5 bases from J, the gap between germline ends came to 12 bases. The CDR3 contains 13 residues. CDR1 is MDHEN, CDR2 SYDVKM, per germline. CDR3 loop: CASSRGAGYGYTF. The CDR3 nucleotides read TGTGCCAGCAGTCGGGGGGCGGGTTATGGCTACACCTTC.

The chain couples TRBV30 to TRBJ1-4; D is undetermined. Germline values: CDR1 GTSNPN, CDR2 SVGIG (reference sequence). Trimming took 0 bases from V and 8 from J, leaving 7 bases between them. The CDR3 has 12 amino acids. CDR3: CAWSVIGEKLFF. The DNA for the CDR3 is TGTGCCTGGAGTGTAATTGGCGAAAAACTGTTTTTT.

The chain couples TRBV3-1 (or the pseudogene TRBV3-2) to TRBJ1-6; perhaps TRBD1 as D (6 bases). The germline V gene encodes CDR1 LGHDT and CDR2 YNNKEL (reference sequence). The CDR3 totals 15 residues. Trimming stripped 3 bases from V and 10 bases from J, with 16 bases between. The CDR3 is CASSQLTGLGSPLHF. The CDR3 DNA reads as TGTGCCAGCAGCCAGCTGACAGGCTTAGGGTCACCCCTCCACTTT.

On this clone itself: Other DNA sequences in this specimen translate into the identical CDR3. The chain carries TRBV30 and TRBJ1-3; no clear D. Germline CDR1 is GTSNPN and CDR2 is SVGIG (reference sequence). The CDR3 loop spans 12 amino acids. Trimming took 3 bases from V and 4 from J, leaving 7 bases between them. CDR3 in amino acids: CAWSAGGNTIYF. CDR3 coding DNA: TGTGCCTGGAGCGCCGGGGGAAACACCATATATTTT.

This sequence joins TRBV5-7 and TRBJ2-5; D gene unclear. TRBV5-7 is treated as an ORF (open reading frame) with a function not yet certain. The CDR3 consists of 15 residues. Between the trimmed V and J ends, which lost 6 bases and 5 bases, there was a span of 20 bases. This chain's CDR3 is CASIFLPPDGETQYF. CDR3 nucleotide sequence: TGTGCCAGCATCTTCCTGCCGCCCGATGGCGAGACCCAGTACTTC.

V usage is TRBV4-2 and J usage is TRBJ2-5; D may be TRBD2 (5 bases). The CDR3 is made up of 15 amino acids. Germline assignment: CDR1 LGHNA and CDR2 YNFKEQ. The V end lost 4 bases, the J end lost 1 base, and 13 bases lay between the germline ends. CDR3 amino acids: CASSPHGLAQETQYF. DNA of the CDR3: TGTGCCAGCAGCCCCCATGGTCTAGCCCAAGAGACCCAGTACTTC.

V gene TRBV11-3 combines with J gene TRBJ1-1, with D uncertain. This CDR3 is built from 18 residues. V was shortened by 5 bases and J by 0 bases, with 22 bases between the two germline ends. The V gene's germline CDR1 is SGHNT and CDR2 YENEEA. The DNA of the CDR3 is TGTGCCAGCAGCGCTATCTTTGGAGGGCGGCAGATGAACACTGAAGCTTTCTTT. It translates to CASSAIFGGRQMNTEAFF.

J is TRBJ1-4 and V is TRBV5-5, with TRBD1 matching over 9 bases. The J segment lost 0 bases and the V segment lost 4 bases, leaving 10 bases of the junction unmatched. The germline V gene encodes CDR1 SGHKS and CDR2 YYEKEE (reference sequence). The CDR3 runs 18 residues. The CDR3: CASSAVRDRAATNEKLFF. In DNA form, the CDR3 reads TGTGCCAGCAGCGCGGTGCGGGACAGGGCTGCAACTAATGAAAAACTGTTTTTT.

This clone was counted once. The chain links TRBV5-4 to TRBJ1-2, with 11 bases aligning to TRBD1. Germline V gene data show CDR1 as SGHNT and CDR2 as YYREEE (reference sequence). CDR3 length: 13 amino acids. The ends lost 3 bases at V and 6 bases at J; junction bases unmatched: 1. The CDR3 reads CASSWDRGDGYTF. Written as DNA, the CDR3 is TGTGCCAGCAGCTGGGACAGGGGGGATGGCTACACCTTC.

The chain has TRBV5-6 and TRBJ2-6, with TRBD1 identical over 7 bases. The CDR3 has 17 residues. V dropped 0 bases and J dropped 0; count of bases not matched to a gene: 3. CDR1 and CDR2 (germline): SGHDT, YYEEEE. CDR3 amino acids: CASSLGTGVSGANVLTF. CDR3 DNA: TGTGCCAGCAGCTTGGGGACAGGCGTCTCTGGGGCCAACGTCCTGACTTTC.

The chain is built from TRBV4-3 and TRBJ1-2, with TRBD1 matching 11 bases. Germline CDR1 reads LGHNA; CDR2 reads YSLEER. CDR3 length: 16 residues. Losses at the gene ends were 1 base for V and 4 bases for J; bases not matched to a gene: 5. The CDR3 coding sequence is TGCGCCAGCAGCCAAGCGGGACAGGGGGTGGGCTATGGCTACACCTTC. As protein: CASSQAGQGVGYGYTF.

The rearrangement joins TRBV4-1 to TRBJ1-6; a weak D match, TRBD1 (5 bases). Trimming took off 4 bases at V and 0 bases at J, with 16 bases between the two ends. The germline V gene encodes CDR1 MGHRA and CDR2 YSYEKL. The CDR3 length is 18 residues. The DNA of the CDR3 is TGCGCCAGCAGCCGCGGGCTCGGGGGGAGCTCCTATAATTCACCCCTCCACTTT. It encodes CASSRGLGGSSYNSPLHF.

The chain carries TRBV29-1 and TRBJ2-5; possible D gene TRBD2, 6 bases. Trimming left V 7 bases short and J 2 bases short, with 11 bases between. The germline gives CDR1 SQVTM, CDR2 ANQGSEA. This CDR3 has 12 amino acids. DNA for the CDR3: TGCAGCGGACTAGTCGTACAAGAGACCCAGTACTTC. Protein: CSGLVVQETQYF.

The chain recombines TRBV19 with TRBJ1-5; 8 bases align to TRBD1. Germline lookup yields CDR1 LNHDA and CDR2 SQIVND (reference sequence). V trimming: 5 bases; J trimming: 5 bases; junction bases outside the gene matches: 2. The CDR3 consists of 13 residues. The CDR3 sequence is CASSGQGYQPQHF. CDR3 bases: TGTGCCAGTAGTGGACAGGGTTATCAGCCCCAGCATTTT. Combining the CDR3 with reference TRBV19 and TRBJ1-5 gives the whole variable domain DGGITQSPKYLFRKEGQNVTLSCEQNLNHDAMYWYRQDPGQGLRLIYYSQIVNDFQKGDIAEGYSVSREKKESFPLTVTSAQKNPTAFYLCASSGQGYQPQHFGDGTRLSIL.

J is TRBJ2-7 and V is TRBV4-1; D remains ambiguous. In germline, CDR1 is MGHRA, CDR2 YSYEKL. The CDR3 has 14 amino acids. V dropped 1 base and J dropped 4 bases, with 11 bases sitting between them. CDR3: CASSQVSGLYEQYF. CDR3 DNA sequence: TGCGCCAGCAGCCAAGTGTCCGGGTTGTACGAGCAGTACTTC.

This clone occurred once. The V and J genes are TRBV12-3 or TRBV12-4 and TRBJ1-1; no clear D gene. The V end was cut by 6 bases, the J end by 6 bases, with 8 bases between. There are 11 residues in the CDR3. The CDR3 DNA sequence: TGTGCCAGCAGGTCCACAGCTGAAGCTTTCTTT. Encoded protein: CASRSTAEAFF.

The chain is built from TRBV4-3 and TRBJ2-7; 8 bases fit TRBD1. J was trimmed by 1 base and V by 0 bases; bases with no gene match: 2. The CDR3 covers 15 residues. From germline, CDR1 is LGHNA and CDR2 YSLEER. CDR3 in DNA: TGCGCCAGCAGCCAAGATCGACAGGGGTCCTACGAGCAGTACTTC. Its translation is CASSQDRQGSYEQYF.

The J gene is TRBJ2-1, the V gene TRBV5-1, with 7 nucleotides matching TRBD2. Trimming took 3 bases from V and 6 from J; bases not matched to a gene: 0. The V gene's germline CDR1 is SGHRS and CDR2 YFSETQ. The CDR3 runs to 12 residues. CDR3 region: CASSWEGNEQFF. The DNA of the CDR3 is TGCGCCAGCAGCTGGGAGGGCAATGAGCAGTTCTTC.

As concerns this clone: A read error may account for a junction end that differs from germline. The V gene is TRBV7-7, the J gene TRBJ2-2; D possibly corresponds to TRBD2 (5 bases). The CDR3 has 13 residues. Germline V lookup: CDR1 SSHAT, CDR2 FNYEAQ (reference sequence). CDR3 region: CASSPTSSGELFF. The DNA for the CDR3 is TGTGCTAGCAGCCCTACTAGTTCCGGGGAGCTGTTTTTT.

This clone has more than one count but fewer than ten. The CDR3 region has the DNA TGTGCCATCAGTTTACTAGCGGGAGGGCCCTACGAGCAGTACTTC. This encodes CAISLLAGGPYEQYF. The V call is TRBV10-3, the J call TRBJ2-7, with TRBD2 identical over 13 bases. The V and J ends lost 5 bases and 2 bases, in that order; junction bases with no gene match: 3. Germline CDR1 ENHRY, CDR2 SYGVKD. This CDR3 contains 15 residues.

The chain has TRBV28 and TRBJ1-6; D call uncertain. The CDR3 runs 13 residues. Germline-derived CDR1 and CDR2 are MDHEN and SYDVKM. Between the trimmed V and J ends, which lost 9 bases and 2 bases, there was a span of 8 bases. The CDR3 region has the DNA TGTGCCAGTGTACGGGCCTATAATTCACCCCTCCACTTT. Its protein is CASVRAYNSPLHF.

V is TRBV19 and J is TRBJ2-5, with a possible D match to TRBD2 (6 bases). V was cut by 5 bases and J by 2 bases, with 12 bases left in between. The CDR3 has 14 residues. The germline V gene encodes CDR1 LNHDA and CDR2 SQIVND (reference sequence). The DNA for the CDR3 is TGTGCCAGTAGTCTCCGGGACTCTCAAGAGACCCAGTACTTC. Its protein product is CASSLRDSQETQYF. The full variable domain, rest sourced from reference TRBV19 and TRBJ2-5, is DGGITQSPKYLFRKEGQNVTLSCEQNLNHDAMYWYRQDPGQGLRLIYYSQIVNDFQKGDIAEGYSVSREKKESFPLTVTSAQKNPTAFYLCASSLRDSQETQYFGPGTRLLVL.